This TCR beta chain was recorded in a study of OX40 agonist ivuxolimab in advanced cancers. Turning to the study itself: Every 2 weeks, ivuxolimab was infused into the patients intravenously at between 0.01 and 10 mg/kg. Of the participants, under 50% had some prior anti-PD-1, anti-PD-L1 or anti-CTLA-4 therapy, which was allowed.

The assay was immunoSEQ multiplex PCR, and TCRdb's table has in-frame clones only and misses some. The sample has roughly 86,000 clones, approximately 90% seen once; the top ten hold roughly 0.42%. A word on this clone: What it binds is not known.

Study-wide results and caveats: In the 0.1 to 3.0 mg/kg range, CD4+ and CD8+ blood T cells had expanded clonally by week 6. The mean number of expanded clones was higher in CD8+ T cells than in CD4+.

The TCR sequence derives from an adult with an advanced solid tumor such as melanoma, head and neck, liver or kidney cancer. Sequencing was performed on CD4+ or CD8+ T cells sorted from blood, taken in a trial of the OX40 agonist ivuxolimab.

CDR3 in amino acids: CATRVSPKQFF. CDR3 bases: TGTGCCACCCGGGTAAGCCCTAAGCAGTTCTTC. The chain carries TRBV2 and TRBJ2-1; D is undetermined. The length of the CDR3 is 11 residues. V was clipped by 10 bases and J by 11 bases, with 15 bases between them. The germline V gene has CDR1 SNHLY and CDR2 FYNNEI.